A single sample is the source of the 2 T cell receptor beta chains below, sequenced in a study of blood T cell repertoires in COVID-19. The data were produced by immunoSEQ multiplex PCR, yet TCRdb's version contains in-frame clones alone and is incomplete. The sample comprises about 300,000 clones, around 89% of which are singletons, and approximately 4.2% rests with the top ten. The specimen was peripheral blood. The receptors originated from a man in his forties or fifties with acute or convalescent COVID-19.

This clone occurred a few times. The rearrangement links TRBV5-1 to TRBJ1-2; TRBD1 might be the D (5 bases). Germline CDR1 and CDR2: SGHRS and YFSETQ. The length of the CDR3 is 15 residues. V gave up 0 bases and J gave up 2 bases, with 11 bases separating them. The CDR3 protein is CASSLEGAVNYGYTF. In nucleotides, the CDR3 is TGCGCCAGCAGCTTGGAAGGGGCAGTGAACTATGGCTACACCTTC.

This clone turned up a few times. The chain uses TRBV6-6 and TRBJ2-3; a possible D gene is TRBD2 (5 bases). V lost 6 bases, J lost 6 bases, and 10 bases lay in between. The length of the CDR3 is 12 residues. The germline gives CDR1 MNHNY, CDR2 SVGAGI (reference sequence). CDR3 coding DNA: TGTGCCAGCAGCCTCCGGAGGGATACGCAGTATTTT. This encodes CASSLRRDTQYF.